This entry describes one T cell receptor (beta chain). The antigen is undetermined. The data derive from a study of post-analysis software for immune sequencing data. Study-level results: In patients, about 5 TRBV segments were more frequent than in controls, with TRBV5-6, TRBV5-1 and TRBV20-1 among them. Normalized Chao1 diversity in multiple sclerosis patients fell significantly below that of controls. Pronounced co-clustering by F measure was evident among identically batched samples.

Carried by the TCR beta cDNA libraries were unique molecular identifiers. TCRdb reprocessed the PCR reads via MiXCR and lists one record per CDR3 protein. This sample has 150,000 to 200,000 distinct CDR3 sequences, with roughly 40% found just once. The CDR3 spans 14 residues. After removal of 1 base from V and 7 bases from J, the junction contained 6 bases not matched to a gene. The germline V gene has CDR1 SGHTA and CDR2 FQGNSA. The chain employs TRBV7-2 and TRBJ1-1, with 7 bases that match TRBD1. The origin of this receptor is a girl aged 5 to 17 with multiple sclerosis. The sample here was blood, taken after autologous hematopoietic stem cell transplantation. CDR3 nucleotide sequence: TGTGCCAGCAGCTTAGGTGGACAGGCGAATGAAGCTTTCTTT. Translated, it gives CASSLGGQANEAFF.